The 14 T cell receptor beta chains presented below share a single source sample, sequenced in a study of breast tumors, draining lymph nodes, adjacent tissues. Samples came from axillary lymph nodes draining the breast cancer. One entry per CDR3 protein results from TCRdb running MiXCR on the multiplex PCR reads. The sample consists of approximately 230,000 distinct CDR3 sequences, less than 40% of them appearing once. The sample consisted of axillary lymph node tissue. The receptors derive from a female donor with breast cancer. Some clones in this sample may be carry-over from other donors' samples.

In the case of this clonotype: A much more abundant neighbour one base away suggests this may be a read error. V usage is TRBV20-1 and J usage is TRBJ2-3, with TRBD2 matching over 9 bases. Germline CDR1 is DFQATT and CDR2 is SNEGSKA (reference sequence). This CDR3 is built from 14 residues. J gave up 8 bases and V 5 bases, and 11 bases lay outside the gene matches. The CDR3 reads CSARREGRGATQYF. CDR3 sequence (DNA): TGCAGTGCTCGGCGGGAGGGCCGGGGAGCTACGCAGTATTTT.

V gene TRBV6-6 combines with J gene TRBJ1-5; a weak D match, TRBD1 (5 bases). The CDR3 loop spans 16 amino acids. Between the trimmed V and J ends, which lost 5 bases and 3 bases, there was a span of 17 bases. CDR1 is MNHNY, CDR2 SVGAGI, per germline (reference sequence). DNA of the CDR3: TGTGCCAGCAGTGAATCTCAGGGTTTTACCAATCAGCCCCAGCATTTT. Translating gives CASSESQGFTNQPQHF.

The V gene is TRBV20-1, the J gene TRBJ2-1; the match to TRBD2 covers 7 bases. Per germline, CDR1 DFQATT and CDR2 SNEGSKA (reference sequence). V lost 5 bases, J lost 0 bases, and 10 bases stayed unmatched. The CDR3 loop spans 16 amino acids. In DNA form, the CDR3 reads TGCAGTGCTCCCTCCGCTAGCGGAAGCTCCTACAATGAGCAGTTCTTC. Its protein is CSAPSASGSSYNEQFF.

V is TRBV9 and J is TRBJ1-6; D remains unclear. CDR3 length: 14 residues. CDR1 is SGDLS and CDR2 is YYNGEE in the germline V gene. V was cut by 0 bases and J by 7 bases, with 8 bases left in between. Here the CDR3 reads CASSVGGWNSPLHF. DNA for the CDR3: TGTGCCAGCAGCGTAGGGGGTTGGAATTCACCCCTCCACTTT.

This clonotype was observed at least ten times. The rearrangement uses TRBV6-1 and TRBJ1-2; TRBD1 aligns across 8 bases. This CDR3 contains 13 residues. CDR1 MNHNS and CDR2 SASEGT come from the germline V gene. J gave up 4 bases and V 8 bases, and 6 bases lay outside the gene matches. CDR3 loop: CASLTTGGYGYTF. The CDR3 region has the DNA TGTGCCAGCCTAACTACAGGGGGCTATGGCTACACCTTC.

There are many counts of this clonotype. The rearrangement joins TRBV30 to TRBJ1-2; no clear D. Trimming removed 0 bases at V and 4 bases at J, with 9 bases between. The CDR3 spans 13 residues. Germline V gene sequence: CDR1 GTSNPN, CDR2 SVGIG (reference sequence). The CDR3 is CAWSVNLVYGYTF. DNA for the CDR3: TGTGCCTGGAGTGTTAACCTCGTCTATGGCTACACCTTC.

This clonotype has at least ten counts. V gene TRBV12-3 or TRBV12-4 combines with J gene TRBJ2-1; D is perhaps TRBD2 (7 bases). This CDR3 is 15 amino acids long. The V gene lost 6 bases and the J gene lost 9 bases, with 21 bases spanning the gap. CDR3 sequence reads: CASRDAGRGASEQFF. The CDR3 nucleotides read TGTGCCAGCAGAGATGCAGGTCGGGGGGCAAGTGAGCAGTTCTTC.

The gene calls are TRBV30 and TRBJ1-5; weak D call: TRBD1 (5 bases). Germline CDR1 reads GTSNPN; CDR2 reads SVGIG (reference sequence). Trimming removed 4 bases at V and 2 bases at J, with 18 bases between. CDR3 length: 16 residues. DNA for the CDR3: TGTGCCTGGAACCAGCGCGGGGGAGTGGGCAATCAGCCCCAGCATTTT. It translates to CAWNQRGGVGNQPQHF.

This chain connects TRBV20-1 to TRBJ2-1, with 8 positions matching TRBD2. V lost 1 base and J lost 0; bases outside the gene matches: 2. Germline CDR1 reads DFQATT; CDR2 reads SNEGSKA (reference sequence). The CDR3 sequence is 15 residues long. The CDR3: CSARVTSGSYNEQFF. In DNA form, the CDR3 reads TGCAGTGCTAGAGTTACTAGCGGCTCCTACAATGAGCAGTTCTTC.

This clonotype was found many times. The J gene is TRBJ2-7, the V gene TRBV20-1; D is unresolved. This CDR3 region has 13 residues. CDR1 DFQATT and CDR2 SNEGSKA come from the germline V gene (reference sequence). V was cut by 7 bases and J by 6 bases, with 19 bases left in between. The CDR3, as DNA: TGCAGTGTAATCGGTTATAGAAAGCGCGAGCAGTACTTC. The encoded protein is CSVIGYRKREQYF.

This clonotype has a count of ten or more. V usage is TRBV20-1 and J usage is TRBJ2-7; 7 nucleotides agree with TRBD1. Germline CDR1 is DFQATT and CDR2 is SNEGSKA (reference sequence). The V and J ends lost 2 bases and 7 bases, in that order; junction bases with no gene match: 17. The CDR3 contains 16 residues. CDR3 nucleotides: TGCAGTGCTAGAACGGACATGAGAGGGGGCATCCAAGAGCAGTACTTC. Its translation: CSARTDMRGGIQEQYF.

This clonotype was detected many times. The chain links TRBV5-1 to TRBJ2-2; 10 bases are a match to TRBD2. The CDR3 has 17 amino acids. V gave up 5 bases and J gave up 5 bases; unmatched junction bases: 12. CDR1 and CDR2 (germline): SGHRS, YFSETQ. CDR3 sequence reads: CASRRPLAGDQTGELFF. The DNA for the CDR3 is TGCGCCAGCAGGCGACCCCTAGCGGGAGATCAGACCGGGGAGCTGTTTTTT. Together with reference TRBV5-1 and TRBJ2-2, the CDR3 gives the full variable domain: KAGVTQTPRYLIKTRGQQVTLSCSPISGHRSVSWYQQTPGQGLQFLFEYFSETQRNKGNFPGRFSGRQFSNSRSEMNVSTLELGDSALYLCASRRPLAGDQTGELFFGEGSRLTVL.

In this sample, this clonotype turned up many times. The genes are TRBV4-3 and TRBJ2-7; D is undetermined. The CDR3 length is 14 residues. Trimming cost V 1 base and J 0 bases, with 7 bases left between them. The V gene's germline CDR1 is LGHNA and CDR2 YSLEER. The CDR3 is CASSQGRYSYEQYF. The CDR3 DNA follows: TGCGCCAGCAGCCAAGGCAGGTACTCCTACGAGCAGTACTTC.

This clonotype has at least ten counts. V gene TRBV20-1 combines with J gene TRBJ2-5, with 8 bases matching TRBD2. The CDR3 contains 13 residues. Germline V lookup: CDR1 DFQATT, CDR2 SNEGSKA (reference sequence). The J segment lost 3 bases and the V segment lost 5 bases, leaving 5 bases of the junction unmatched. DNA of the CDR3: TGCAGTGCTTCTTCCGGGAGGGAAGAGACCCAGTACTTC. It is translated as CSASSGREETQYF.